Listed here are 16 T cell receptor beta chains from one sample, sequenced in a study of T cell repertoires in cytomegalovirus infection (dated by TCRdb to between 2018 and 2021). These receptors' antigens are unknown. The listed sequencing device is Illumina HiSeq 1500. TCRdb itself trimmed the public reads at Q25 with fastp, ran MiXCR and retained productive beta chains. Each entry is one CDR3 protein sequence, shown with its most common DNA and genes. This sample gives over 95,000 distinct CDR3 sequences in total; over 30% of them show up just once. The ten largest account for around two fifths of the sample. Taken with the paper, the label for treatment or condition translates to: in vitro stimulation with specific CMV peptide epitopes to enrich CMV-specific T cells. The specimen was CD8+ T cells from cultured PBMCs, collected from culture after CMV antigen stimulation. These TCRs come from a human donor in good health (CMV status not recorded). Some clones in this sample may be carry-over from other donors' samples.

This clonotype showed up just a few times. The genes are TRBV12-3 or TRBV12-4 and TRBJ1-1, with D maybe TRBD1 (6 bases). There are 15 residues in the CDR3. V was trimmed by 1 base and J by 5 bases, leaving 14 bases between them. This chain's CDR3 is CASSLDIQGTTEAFF. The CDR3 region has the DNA TGTGCCAGCAGTTTAGATATACAGGGTACGACTGAAGCTTTCTTT.

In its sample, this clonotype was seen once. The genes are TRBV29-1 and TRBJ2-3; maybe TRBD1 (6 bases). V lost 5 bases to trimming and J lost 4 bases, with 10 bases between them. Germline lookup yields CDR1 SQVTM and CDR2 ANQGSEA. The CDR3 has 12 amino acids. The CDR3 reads CSVPGAADTQYF. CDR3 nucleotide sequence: TGCAGCGTTCCAGGGGCGGCAGATACGCAGTATTTT.

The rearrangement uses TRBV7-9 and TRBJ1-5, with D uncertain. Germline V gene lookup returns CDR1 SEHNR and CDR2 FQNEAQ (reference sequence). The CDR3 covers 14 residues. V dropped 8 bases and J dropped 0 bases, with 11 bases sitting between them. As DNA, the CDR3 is TGTGCCAGCGCCGACACCAATAGCAATCAGCCCCAGCATTTT. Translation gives CASADTNSNQPQHF.

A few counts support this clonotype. The CDR3 sequence is CASSWTGNTEAFF. The CDR3 DNA reads TGTGCCAGCAGCTGGACAGGGAACACTGAAGCTTTCTTT. The rearrangement joins TRBV7-9 to TRBJ1-1; 7 bases match TRBD1. CDR1 and CDR2 (germline): SEHNR, FQNEAQ (reference sequence). J gave up 1 base and V 4 bases, and 0 bases lay outside the gene matches. The CDR3 loop spans 13 amino acids.

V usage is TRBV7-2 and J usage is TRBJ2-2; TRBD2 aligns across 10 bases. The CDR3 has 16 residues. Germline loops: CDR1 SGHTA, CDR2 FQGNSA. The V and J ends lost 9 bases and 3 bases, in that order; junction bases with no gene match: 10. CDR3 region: CASAPAGGRYTGELFF. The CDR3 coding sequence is TGTGCCAGTGCGCCAGCGGGGGGGCGGTACACCGGGGAGCTGTTTTTT.

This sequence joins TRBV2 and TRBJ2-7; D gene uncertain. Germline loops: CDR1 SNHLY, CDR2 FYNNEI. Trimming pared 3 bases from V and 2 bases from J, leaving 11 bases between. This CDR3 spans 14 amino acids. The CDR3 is CASSDLAHPYEQYF. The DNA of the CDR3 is TGTGCCAGCAGTGATTTGGCCCACCCCTACGAGCAGTACTTC.

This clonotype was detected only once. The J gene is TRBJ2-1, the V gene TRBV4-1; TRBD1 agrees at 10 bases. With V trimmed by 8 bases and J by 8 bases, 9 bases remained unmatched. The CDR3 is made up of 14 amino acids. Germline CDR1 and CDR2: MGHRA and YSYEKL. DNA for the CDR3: TGCGCCAGCCGCCGGGACAGGGGCTTCGATGAGCAGTTCTTC. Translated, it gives CASRRDRGFDEQFF.

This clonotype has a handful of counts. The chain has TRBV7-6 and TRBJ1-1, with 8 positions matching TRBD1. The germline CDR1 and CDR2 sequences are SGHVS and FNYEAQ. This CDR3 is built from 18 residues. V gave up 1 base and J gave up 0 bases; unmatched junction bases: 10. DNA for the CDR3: TGTGCCAGCAGCTTAGATCCAGGGGGCCTGACGATGAACACTGAAGCTTTCTTT. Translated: CASSLDPGGLTMNTEAFF. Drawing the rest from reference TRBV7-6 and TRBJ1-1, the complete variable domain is GAGVSQSPRYKVTKRGQDVALRCDPISGHVSLYWYRQALGQGPEFLTYFNYEAQQDKSGLPNDRFSAERPEGSISTLTIQRTEQRDSAMYRCASSLDPGGLTMNTEAFFGQGTRLTVV.

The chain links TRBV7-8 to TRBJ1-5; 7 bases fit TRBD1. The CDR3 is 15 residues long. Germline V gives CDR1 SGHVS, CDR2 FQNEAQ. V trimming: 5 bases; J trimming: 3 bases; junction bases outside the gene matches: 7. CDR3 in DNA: TGTGCCAGCAGCGACCGGGACAGCTACAATCAGCCCCAGCATTTT. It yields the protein CASSDRDSYNQPQHF.

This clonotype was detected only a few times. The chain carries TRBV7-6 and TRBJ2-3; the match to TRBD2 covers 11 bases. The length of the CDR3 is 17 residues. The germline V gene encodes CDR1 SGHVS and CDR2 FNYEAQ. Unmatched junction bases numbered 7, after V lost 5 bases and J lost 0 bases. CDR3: CASSTFTSGGSTDTQYF. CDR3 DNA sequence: TGTGCCAGCAGCACATTTACTAGCGGGGGAAGCACAGATACGCAGTATTTT. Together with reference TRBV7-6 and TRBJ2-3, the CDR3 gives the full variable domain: GAGVSQSPRYKVTKRGQDVALRCDPISGHVSLYWYRQALGQGPEFLTYFNYEAQQDKSGLPNDRFSAERPEGSISTLTIQRTEQRDSAMYRCASSTFTSGGSTDTQYFGPGTRLTVL.

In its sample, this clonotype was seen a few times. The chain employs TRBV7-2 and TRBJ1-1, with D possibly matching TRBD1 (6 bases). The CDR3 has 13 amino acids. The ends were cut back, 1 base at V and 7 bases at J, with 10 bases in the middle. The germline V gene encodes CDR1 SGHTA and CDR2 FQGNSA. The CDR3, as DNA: TGTGCCAGCAGCTTAGTAGGGGGGGATGAAGCTTTCTTT. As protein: CASSLVGGDEAFF. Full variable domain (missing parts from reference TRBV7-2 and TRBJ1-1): GAGVSQSPSNKVTEKGKDVELRCDPISGHTALYWYRQSLGQGLEFLIYFQGNSAPDKSGLPSDRFSAERTGGSVSTLTIQRTQQEDSAVYLCASSLVGGDEAFFGQGTRLTVV.

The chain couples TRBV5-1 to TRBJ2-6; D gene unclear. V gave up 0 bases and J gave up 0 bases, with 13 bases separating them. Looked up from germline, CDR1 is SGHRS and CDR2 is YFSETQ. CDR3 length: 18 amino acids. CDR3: CASSLVSAPPSGANVLTF. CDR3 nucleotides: TGCGCCAGCAGCTTGGTGTCAGCTCCCCCCTCTGGGGCCAACGTCCTGACTTTC. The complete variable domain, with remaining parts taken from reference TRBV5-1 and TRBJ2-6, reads KAGVTQTPRYLIKTRGQQVTLSCSPISGHRSVSWYQQTPGQGLQFLFEYFSETQRNKGNFPGRFSGRQFSNSRSEMNVSTLELGDSALYLCASSLVSAPPSGANVLTFGAGSRLTVL.

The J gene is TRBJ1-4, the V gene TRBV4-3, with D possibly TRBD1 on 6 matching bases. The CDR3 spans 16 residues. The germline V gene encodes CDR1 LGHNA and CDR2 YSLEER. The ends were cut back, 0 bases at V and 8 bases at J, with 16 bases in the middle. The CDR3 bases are TGCGCCAGCAGCCAAGATGGGGACAAGCGGGGCGAAAAACTGTTTTTT. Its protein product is CASSQDGDKRGEKLFF.

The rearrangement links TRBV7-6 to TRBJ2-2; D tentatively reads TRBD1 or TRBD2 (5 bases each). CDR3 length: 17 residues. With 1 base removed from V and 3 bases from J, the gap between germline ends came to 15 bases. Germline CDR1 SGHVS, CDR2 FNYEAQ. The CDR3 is CASSLGGTDSYTGELFF. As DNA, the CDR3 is TGTGCCAGCAGCTTAGGTGGGACGGACTCATACACCGGGGAGCTGTTTTTT.

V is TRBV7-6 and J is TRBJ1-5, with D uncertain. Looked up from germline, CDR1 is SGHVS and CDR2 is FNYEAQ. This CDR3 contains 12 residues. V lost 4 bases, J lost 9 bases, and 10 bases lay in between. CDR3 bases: TGTGCCAGCAGCTCCTTCATGGGGCCCCAGCATTTT. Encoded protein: CASSSFMGPQHF.

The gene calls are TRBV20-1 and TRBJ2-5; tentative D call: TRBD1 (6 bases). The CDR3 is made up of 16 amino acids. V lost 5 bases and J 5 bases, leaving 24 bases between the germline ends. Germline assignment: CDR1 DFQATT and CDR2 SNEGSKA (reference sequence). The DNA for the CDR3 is TGCAGTGCTTCCGAGACCACGTCAGGGGATTTGGAGACCCAGTACTTC. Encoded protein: CSASETTSGDLETQYF.